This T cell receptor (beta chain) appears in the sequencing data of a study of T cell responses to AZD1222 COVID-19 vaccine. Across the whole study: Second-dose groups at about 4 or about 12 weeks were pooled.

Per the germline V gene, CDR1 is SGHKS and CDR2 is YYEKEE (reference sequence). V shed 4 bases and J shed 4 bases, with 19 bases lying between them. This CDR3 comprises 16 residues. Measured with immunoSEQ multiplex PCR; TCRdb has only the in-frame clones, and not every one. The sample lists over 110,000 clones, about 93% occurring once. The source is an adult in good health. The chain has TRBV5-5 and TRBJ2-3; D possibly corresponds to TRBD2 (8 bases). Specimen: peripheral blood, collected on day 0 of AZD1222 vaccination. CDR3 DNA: TGTGCCAGCAGCCCGGAGGGGGCGGGGGGCGCAGATACGCAGTATTTT. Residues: CASSPEGAGGADTQYF.